A single sample gave rise to the 10 T cell receptor beta chains below, sequenced in a study of CD8 T cells in ankylosing spondylitis. Study outcomes and limitations: In ankylosing spondylitis blood, a motif of fewer than 10 highly homologous TCR beta variants appeared characteristic.

Antigen specificity for these receptors is unknown. Using its own MiXCR run on the 5' RACE reads, TCRdb lists one record per CDR3 protein. Of roughly 220,000 distinct CDR3 sequences listed, about a sixth are singletons. Sequencing used blood, either unsorted or a sorted T cell fraction (not recorded which). Source of these receptors: a male donor with ankylosing spondylitis.

A few counts support this clonotype. The V call is TRBV2, the J call TRBJ2-1, with D perhaps TRBD2 (6 bases). CDR1 and CDR2 (germline): SNHLY, FYNNEI. This CDR3 has 16 amino acids. V gave up 3 bases and J gave up 2 bases, with 14 bases separating them. The CDR3 protein is CASSEDPGAPYNEQFF. The CDR3, as DNA: TGTGCCAGCAGTGAGGACCCGGGAGCCCCCTACAATGAGCAGTTCTTC.

This CDR3 is CASSQMGGTDTQYF. CDR3 sequence (DNA): TGCGCCAGCAGCCAGATGGGGGGCACAGATACGCAGTATTTT. The gene calls are TRBV4-1 and TRBJ2-3, with D perhaps matching TRBD1 or TRBD2 (5 bases each). Germline V gives CDR1 MGHRA, CDR2 YSYEKL. The CDR3 length is 14 residues. Trimming removed 3 bases at V and 1 base at J, with 8 bases between.

At least ten counts were recorded for this clonotype. The chain uses TRBV28 and TRBJ2-7; no definite D call. The CDR3 totals 15 residues. Looked up from germline, CDR1 is MDHEN and CDR2 is SYDVKM. V lost 6 bases to trimming and J lost 0 bases, with 15 bases between them. The CDR3 region is CASSSFSIRSYEQYF. Here the CDR3 DNA reads TGTGCCAGCAGCTCCTTCTCAATACGCTCCTACGAGCAGTACTTC.

The sample holds many counts of this clonotype. The V and J genes are TRBV12-3 or TRBV12-4 and TRBJ2-1; TRBD2 agrees at 10 bases. The CDR3 covers 16 residues. V was clipped by 5 bases and J by 3 bases; unmatched bases: 7. CDR3 loop: CASSLSGRAFYNEQFF. CDR3 bases: TGTGCCAGCAGTCTCAGCGGGAGGGCCTTCTACAATGAGCAGTTCTTC.

This sequence joins TRBV30 and TRBJ2-5; TRBD1 might be the D (6 bases). Trimming took off 1 base at V and 3 bases at J, with 12 bases between the two ends. Germline assignment: CDR1 GTSNPN and CDR2 SVGIG (reference sequence). The CDR3 sequence is 14 residues long. DNA for the CDR3: TGTGCCTGGAGTGGGGCCTCAGGGGAAGAGACCCAGTACTTC. It is translated as CAWSGASGEETQYF.

This clonotype turned up a few times. CDR3 in amino acids: CASSLARGSSSYEQYF. For the CDR3, the DNA is TGCGCCAGCAGCTTGGCCAGGGGCAGCAGCTCCTACGAGCAGTACTTC. V gene TRBV5-1 combines with J gene TRBJ2-7, with a tentative D call TRBD1 (6 bases). This CDR3 comprises 16 residues. Germline CDR1 and CDR2: SGHRS and YFSETQ. The ends were cut back, 0 bases at V and 0 bases at J, with 13 bases in the middle.

The gene calls are TRBV7-9 and TRBJ2-7; 14 bases are a match to TRBD2. Germline V lookup: CDR1 SEHNR, CDR2 FQNEAQ (reference sequence). The CDR3 length is 17 residues. The trim removed 6 bases at V and 4 bases at J, leaving 11 bases unmatched. CDR3 sequence reads: CASSYPPGLAGVYEQYF. The CDR3 DNA reads as TGTGCCAGCAGTTATCCCCCGGGACTAGCGGGGGTTTACGAGCAGTACTTC.

The genes are TRBV3-1 and TRBJ1-1; D not resolved. V lost 0 bases and J 2 bases, leaving 22 bases between the germline ends. The CDR3 has 19 amino acids. Germline values: CDR1 LGHDT, CDR2 YNNKEL (reference sequence). The CDR3 loop is CASSQDRFAWSQKNTEAFF. The DNA for the CDR3 is TGTGCCAGCAGCCAAGATCGGTTTGCTTGGAGTCAGAAAAACACTGAAGCTTTCTTT. Full variable domain (missing parts from reference TRBV3-1 and TRBJ1-1): DTAVSQTPKYLVTQMGNDKSIKCEQNLGHDTMYWYKQDSKKFLKIMFSYNNKELIINETVPNRFSPKSPDKAHLNLHINSLELGDSAVYFCASSQDRFAWSQKNTEAFFGQGTRLTVV.

The J gene is TRBJ2-7, the V gene TRBV5-1, with 7 bases lining up with TRBD1. CDR3 length equals 16 residues. The ends lost 3 bases at V and 0 bases at J; junction bases unmatched: 9. Germline lookup yields CDR1 SGHRS and CDR2 YFSETQ. DNA for the CDR3: TGCGCCAGCAGCTCTGCGACAGGGCTAAGCTCCTACGAGCAGTACTTC. Protein product: CASSSATGLSSYEQYF.

A few counts support this clonotype. The chain joins TRBV13 to TRBJ2-7; D is unresolved. This CDR3 spans 12 amino acids. CDR1 is PRHDT, CDR2 FYEKMQ, per germline (reference sequence). With 2 bases removed from V and 5 bases from J, the gap between germline ends came to 7 bases. DNA of the CDR3: TGTGCCAGCAGCTTAATAGGTAACGAGCAGTACTTC. It is translated as CASSLIGNEQYF.